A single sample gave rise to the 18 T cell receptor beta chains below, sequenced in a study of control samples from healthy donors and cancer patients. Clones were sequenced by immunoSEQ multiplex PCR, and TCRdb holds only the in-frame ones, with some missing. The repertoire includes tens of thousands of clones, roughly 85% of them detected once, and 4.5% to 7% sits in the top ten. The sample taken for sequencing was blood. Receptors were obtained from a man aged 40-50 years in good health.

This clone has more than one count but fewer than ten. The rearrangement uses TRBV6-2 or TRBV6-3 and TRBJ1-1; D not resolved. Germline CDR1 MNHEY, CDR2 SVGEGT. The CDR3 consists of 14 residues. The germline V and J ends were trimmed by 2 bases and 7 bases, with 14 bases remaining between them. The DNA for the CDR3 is TGTGCCAGCAGTTACCAGAATGAGGTTGGTGAAGCTTTCTTT. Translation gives CASSYQNEVGEAFF.

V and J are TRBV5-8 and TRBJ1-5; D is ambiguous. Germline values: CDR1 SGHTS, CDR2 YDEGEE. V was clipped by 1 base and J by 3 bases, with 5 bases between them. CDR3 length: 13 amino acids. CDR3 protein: CASSLRNNQPQHF. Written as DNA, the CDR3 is TGTGCCAGCAGCTTGCGAAACAATCAGCCCCAGCATTTT.

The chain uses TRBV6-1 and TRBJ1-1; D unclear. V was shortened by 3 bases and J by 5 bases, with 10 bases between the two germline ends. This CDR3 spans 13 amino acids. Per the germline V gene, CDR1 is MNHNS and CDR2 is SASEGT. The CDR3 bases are TGTGCCAGCAGTGACCACGATACTACTGAAGCTTTCTTT. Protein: CASSDHDTTEAFF.

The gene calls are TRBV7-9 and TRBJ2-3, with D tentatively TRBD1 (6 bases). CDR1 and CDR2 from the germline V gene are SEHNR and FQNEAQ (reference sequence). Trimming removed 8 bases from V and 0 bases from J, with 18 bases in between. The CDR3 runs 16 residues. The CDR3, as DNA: TGTGCCAGCCCCTGGGGGCTGGCGGGCAGCACAGATACGCAGTATTTT. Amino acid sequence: CASPWGLAGSTDTQYF.

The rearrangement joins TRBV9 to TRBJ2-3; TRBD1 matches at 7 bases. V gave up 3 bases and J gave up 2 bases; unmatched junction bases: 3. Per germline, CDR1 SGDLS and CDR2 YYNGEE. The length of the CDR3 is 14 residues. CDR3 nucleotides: TGTGCCAGCAGCGCGGGACAGTACACAGATACGCAGTATTTT. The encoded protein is CASSAGQYTDTQYF.

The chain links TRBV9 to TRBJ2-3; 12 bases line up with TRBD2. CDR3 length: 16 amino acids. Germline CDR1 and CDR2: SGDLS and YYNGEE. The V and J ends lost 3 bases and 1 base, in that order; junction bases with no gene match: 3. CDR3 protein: CASSAPSGGGTDTQYF. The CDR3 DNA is TGTGCCAGCAGCGCTCCTAGCGGGGGGGGCACAGATACGCAGTATTTT. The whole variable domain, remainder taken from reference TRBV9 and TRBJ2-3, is DSGVTQTPKHLITATGQRVTLRCSPRSGDLSVYWYQQSLDQGLQFLIQYYNGEERAKGNILERFSAQQFPDLHSELNLSSLELGDSALYFCASSAPSGGGTDTQYFGPGTRLTVL.

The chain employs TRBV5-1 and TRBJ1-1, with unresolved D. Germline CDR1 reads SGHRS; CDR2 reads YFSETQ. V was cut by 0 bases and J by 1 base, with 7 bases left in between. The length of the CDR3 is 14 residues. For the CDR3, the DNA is TGCGCCAGCAGCTTGGCGGGTCCGAACACTGAAGCTTTCTTT. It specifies CASSLAGPNTEAFF.

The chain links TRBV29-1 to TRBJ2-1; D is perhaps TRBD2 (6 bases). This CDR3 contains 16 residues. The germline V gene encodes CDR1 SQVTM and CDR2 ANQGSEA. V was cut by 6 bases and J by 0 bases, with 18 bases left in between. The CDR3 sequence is CSVTGVERSSYNEQFF. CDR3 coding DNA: TGCAGCGTGACGGGGGTGGAGCGGAGCTCCTACAATGAGCAGTTCTTC.

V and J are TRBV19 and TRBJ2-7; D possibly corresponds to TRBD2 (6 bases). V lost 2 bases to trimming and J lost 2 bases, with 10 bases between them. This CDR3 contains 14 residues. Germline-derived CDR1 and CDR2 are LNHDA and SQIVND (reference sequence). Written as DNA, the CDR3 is TGTGCCAGTAGTATAACAGCGGGTACCTACGAGCAGTACTTC. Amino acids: CASSITAGTYEQYF.

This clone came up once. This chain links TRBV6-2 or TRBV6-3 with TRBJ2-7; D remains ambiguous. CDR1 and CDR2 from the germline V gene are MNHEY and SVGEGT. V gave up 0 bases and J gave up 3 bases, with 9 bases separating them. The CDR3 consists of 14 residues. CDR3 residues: CASSYSVESYEQYF. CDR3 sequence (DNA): TGTGCCAGCAGTTACTCGGTGGAGAGCTACGAGCAGTACTTC.

The CDR3: CASSIAVGMELFF. CDR3 DNA sequence: TGTGCCAGTAGTATAGCCGTCGGGATGGAACTGTTTTTT. The chain employs TRBV19 and TRBJ1-4; D call uncertain. This CDR3 is built from 13 residues. Germline CDR1 and CDR2: LNHDA and SQIVND (reference sequence). With 1 base removed from V and 12 bases from J, the gap between germline ends came to 12 bases.

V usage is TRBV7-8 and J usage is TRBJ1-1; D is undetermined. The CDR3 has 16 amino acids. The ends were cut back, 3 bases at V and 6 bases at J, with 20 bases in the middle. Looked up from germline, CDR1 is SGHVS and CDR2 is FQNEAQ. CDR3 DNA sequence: TGTGCCAGCAGCTTGAGGAGCCAGTTCTATAATGCTGAAGCTTTCTTT. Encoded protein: CASSLRSQFYNAEAFF.

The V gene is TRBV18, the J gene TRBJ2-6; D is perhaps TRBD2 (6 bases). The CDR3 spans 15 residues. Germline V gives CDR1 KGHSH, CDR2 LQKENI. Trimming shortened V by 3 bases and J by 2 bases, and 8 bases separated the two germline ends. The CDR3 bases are TGTGCCAGCTCACCCGGGGGACCTGGGGCCAACGTCCTGACTTTC. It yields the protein CASSPGGPGANVLTF.

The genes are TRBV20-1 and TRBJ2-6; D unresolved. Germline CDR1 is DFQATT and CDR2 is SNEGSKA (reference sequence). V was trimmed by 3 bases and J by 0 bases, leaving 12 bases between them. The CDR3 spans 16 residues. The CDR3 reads CSASENSRSGANVLTF. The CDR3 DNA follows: TGCAGTGCTAGTGAGAACAGTCGCTCTGGGGCCAACGTCCTGACTTTC.

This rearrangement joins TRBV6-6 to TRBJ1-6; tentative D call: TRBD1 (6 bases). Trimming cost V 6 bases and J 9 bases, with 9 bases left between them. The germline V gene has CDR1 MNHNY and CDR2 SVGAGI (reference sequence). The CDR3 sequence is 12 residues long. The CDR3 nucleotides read TGTGCCAGCAGACTCAGGGGTTCACCCCTCCACTTT. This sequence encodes CASRLRGSPLHF.

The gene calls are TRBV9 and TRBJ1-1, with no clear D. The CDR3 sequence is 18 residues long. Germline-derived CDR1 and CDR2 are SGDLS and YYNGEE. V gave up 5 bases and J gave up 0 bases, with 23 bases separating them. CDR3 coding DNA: TGTGCCAGCAGTAGAGATGTGGTCGCATCGGGATTGAACACTGAAGCTTTCTTT. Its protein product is CASSRDVVASGLNTEAFF. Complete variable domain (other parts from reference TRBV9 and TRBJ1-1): DSGVTQTPKHLITATGQRVTLRCSPRSGDLSVYWYQQSLDQGLQFLIQYYNGEERAKGNILERFSAQQFPDLHSELNLSSLELGDSALYFCASSRDVVASGLNTEAFFGQGTRLTVV.

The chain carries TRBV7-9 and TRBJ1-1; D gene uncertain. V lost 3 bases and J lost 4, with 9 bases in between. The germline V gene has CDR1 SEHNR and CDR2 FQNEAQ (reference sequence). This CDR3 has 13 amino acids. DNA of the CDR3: TGTGCCAGCAGCTTCGGGGTGAGCACTGAAGCTTTCTTT. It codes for CASSFGVSTEAFF.

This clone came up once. The CDR3 reads CASSPRDSLTGELFF. Written as DNA, the CDR3 is TGTGCCAGCTCACCACGAGATTCGTTAACCGGGGAGCTGTTTTTT. The chain couples TRBV18 to TRBJ2-2, with D uncertain. From germline, CDR1 is KGHSH and CDR2 LQKENI. Trimming shortened V by 1 base and J by 5 bases, and 11 bases separated the two germline ends. The CDR3 is 15 amino acids.